The 5 T cell receptor beta chains below come from one sample, sequenced in a study of control samples from healthy donors and cancer patients. The assay was immunoSEQ multiplex PCR, and TCRdb's table has in-frame clones only and misses some. The table includes roughly 38,000 clones, 80% to 95% detected once. Sequencing was carried out using blood. These receptors were obtained from a woman aged 45 to 65 in good health.

The chain carries TRBV19 and TRBJ1-5; D possibly corresponds to TRBD1 (5 bases). CDR3 size: 15 residues. V was pared by 2 bases and J by 1 base, with 9 bases between. Per the germline V gene, CDR1 is LNHDA and CDR2 is SQIVND (reference sequence). CDR3 coding DNA: TGTGCCAGTAGTATAACCGGGGGAAGCAATCAGCCCCAGCATTTT. Amino acids: CASSITGGSNQPQHF.

The chain joins TRBV12-5 to TRBJ2-7; TRBD2 is a possible D gene (6 bases). V shed 4 bases and J shed 6 bases, with 19 bases lying between them. From germline, CDR1 is LGHNT and CDR2 FRNRAP. This CDR3 is 15 amino acids long. The CDR3 DNA reads TGTGCTAGTGGTTCCCGGACACCGCCAGCGGGCGAGCAGTACTTC. Protein: CASGSRTPPAGEQYF.

J is TRBJ2-1 and V is TRBV2; either TRBD1 or TRBD2 may fit D (5 bases each). Germline assignment: CDR1 SNHLY and CDR2 FYNNEI. The V end lost 10 bases, the J end lost 6 bases, and 10 bases lay between the germline ends. This CDR3 comprises 11 residues. The chain's CDR3 is CATTGANEQFF. The CDR3 nucleotides are TGTGCCACAACCGGGGCCAATGAGCAGTTCTTC. The variable domain in full, completed from reference TRBV2 and TRBJ2-1, reads EPEVTQTPSHQVTQMGQEVILRCVPISNHLYFYWYRQILGQKVEFLVSFYNNEISEKSEIFDDQFSVERPDGSNFTLKIRSTKLEDSAMYFCATTGANEQFFGPGTRLTVL.

The rearrangement joins TRBV2 to TRBJ2-1; possible D gene TRBD1, 5 bases. In germline, CDR1 is SNHLY, CDR2 FYNNEI. Trimming left V 6 bases short and J 10 bases short, with 19 bases between. This CDR3 has 14 residues. The CDR3 DNA is TGTGCCAGCAGAAAGGGGAATACAATCGCGGAGCAGTTCTTC. Amino acids: CASRKGNTIAEQFF.

The chain has TRBV21-1 and TRBJ1-5. TRBV21-1 is a known pseudogene. The length of the CDR3 is 14 residues. The CDR3 nucleotides are TGTGCCAGTATCGCCGAGAGGTCCCATCAGCCCCAGCATTTT. Translating gives CASIAERSHQPQHF.